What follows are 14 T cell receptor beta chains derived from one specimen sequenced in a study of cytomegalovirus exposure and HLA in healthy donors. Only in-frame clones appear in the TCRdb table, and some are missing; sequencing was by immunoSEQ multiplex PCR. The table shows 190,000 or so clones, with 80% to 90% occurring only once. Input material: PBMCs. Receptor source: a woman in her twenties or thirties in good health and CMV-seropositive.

CDR3 in DNA: TGCAGCCCTTCGGGGGGGGGTAGCAATCAGCCCCAGCATTTT. Residues: CSPSGGGSNQPQHF. The chain couples TRBV29-1 to TRBJ1-5; possibly TRBD1 for D (5 bases). Trimming removed 8 bases at V and 0 bases at J, with 14 bases between. The CDR3 runs to 14 residues. Germline lookup yields CDR1 SQVTM and CDR2 ANQGSEA.

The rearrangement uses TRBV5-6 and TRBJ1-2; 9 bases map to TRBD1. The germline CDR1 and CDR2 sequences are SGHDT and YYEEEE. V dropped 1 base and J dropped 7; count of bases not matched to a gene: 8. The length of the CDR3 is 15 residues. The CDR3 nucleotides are TGTGCCAGCAGCTTGTGGTCCGGGACAGGGTTTGGCTACACCTTC. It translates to CASSLWSGTGFGYTF.

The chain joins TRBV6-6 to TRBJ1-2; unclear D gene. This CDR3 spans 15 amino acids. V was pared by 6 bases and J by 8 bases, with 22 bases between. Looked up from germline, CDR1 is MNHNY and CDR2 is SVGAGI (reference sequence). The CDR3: CASSLEGLGVGGYTF. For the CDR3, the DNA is TGTGCCAGCAGCCTTGAAGGACTCGGCGTTGGCGGCTACACCTTC.

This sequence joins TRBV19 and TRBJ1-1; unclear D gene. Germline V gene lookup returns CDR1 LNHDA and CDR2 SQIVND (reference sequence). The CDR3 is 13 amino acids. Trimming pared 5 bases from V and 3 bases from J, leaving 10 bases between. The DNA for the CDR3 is TGTGCCAGTAGTTTTAGGAGGGACACTGAAGCTTTCTTT. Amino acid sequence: CASSFRRDTEAFF.

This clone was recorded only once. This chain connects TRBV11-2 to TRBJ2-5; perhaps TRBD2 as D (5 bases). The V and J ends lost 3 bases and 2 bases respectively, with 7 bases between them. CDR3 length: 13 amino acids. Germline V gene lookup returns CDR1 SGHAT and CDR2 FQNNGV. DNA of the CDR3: TGTGCCAGCAGCTTCGGGGTTCAAGAGACCCAGTACTTC. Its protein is CASSFGVQETQYF.

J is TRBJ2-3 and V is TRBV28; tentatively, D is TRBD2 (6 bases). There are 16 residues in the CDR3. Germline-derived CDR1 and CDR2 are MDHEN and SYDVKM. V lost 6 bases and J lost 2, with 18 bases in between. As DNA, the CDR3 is TGTGCCAGCAGGGGAGCTAGGGGCGGGAACACAGATACGCAGTATTTT. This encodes CASRGARGGNTDTQYF.

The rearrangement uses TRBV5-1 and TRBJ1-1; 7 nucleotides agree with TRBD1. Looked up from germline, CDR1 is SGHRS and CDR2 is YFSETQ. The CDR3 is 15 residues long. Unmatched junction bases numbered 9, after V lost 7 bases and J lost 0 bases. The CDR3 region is CASRRDSSMNTEAFF. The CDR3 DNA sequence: TGCGCCAGCCGCCGGGACAGCTCCATGAACACTGAAGCTTTCTTT.

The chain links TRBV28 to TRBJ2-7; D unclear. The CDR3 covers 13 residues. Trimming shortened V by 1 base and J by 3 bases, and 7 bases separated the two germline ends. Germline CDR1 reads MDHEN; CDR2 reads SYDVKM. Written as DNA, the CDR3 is TGTGCCAGCAGTTTATCTCCCTTCTACGAGCAGTACTTC. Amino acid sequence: CASSLSPFYEQYF.

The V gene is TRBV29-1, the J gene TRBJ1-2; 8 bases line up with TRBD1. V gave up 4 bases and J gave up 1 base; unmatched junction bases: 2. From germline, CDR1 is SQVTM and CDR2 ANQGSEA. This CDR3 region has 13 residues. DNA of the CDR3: TGCAGCGTTGCAACAGGGGGTAACTATGGCTACACCTTC. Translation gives CSVATGGNYGYTF.

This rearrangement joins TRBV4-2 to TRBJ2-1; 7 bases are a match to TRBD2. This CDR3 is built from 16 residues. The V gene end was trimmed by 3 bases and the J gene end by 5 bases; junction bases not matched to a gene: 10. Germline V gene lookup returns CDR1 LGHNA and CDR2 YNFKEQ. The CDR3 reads CASSQLPRGEHNEQFF. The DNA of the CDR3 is TGTGCCAGCAGCCAGTTACCACGGGGGGAGCACAATGAGCAGTTCTTC.

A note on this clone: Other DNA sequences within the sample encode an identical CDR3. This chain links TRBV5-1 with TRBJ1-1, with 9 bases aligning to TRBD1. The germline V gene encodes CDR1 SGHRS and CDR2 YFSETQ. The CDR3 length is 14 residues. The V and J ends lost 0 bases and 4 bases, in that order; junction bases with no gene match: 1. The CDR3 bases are TGCGCCAGCAGCTTGGGGGGACAGGGCACTGAAGCTTTCTTT. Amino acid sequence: CASSLGGQGTEAFF.

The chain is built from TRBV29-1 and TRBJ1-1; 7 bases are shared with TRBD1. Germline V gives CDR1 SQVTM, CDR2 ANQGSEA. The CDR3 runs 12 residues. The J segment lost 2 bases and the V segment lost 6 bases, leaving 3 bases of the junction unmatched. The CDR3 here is CSVHRGNTEAFF. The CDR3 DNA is TGCAGCGTCCACAGGGGTAACACTGAAGCTTTCTTT.

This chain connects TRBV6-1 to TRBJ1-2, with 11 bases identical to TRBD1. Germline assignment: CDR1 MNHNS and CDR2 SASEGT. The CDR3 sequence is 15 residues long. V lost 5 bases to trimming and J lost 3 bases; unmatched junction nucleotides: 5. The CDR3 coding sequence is TGTGCCAGCAGTACCCGGGACAGGGGGGACTATGGCTACACCTTC. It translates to CASSTRDRGDYGYTF.

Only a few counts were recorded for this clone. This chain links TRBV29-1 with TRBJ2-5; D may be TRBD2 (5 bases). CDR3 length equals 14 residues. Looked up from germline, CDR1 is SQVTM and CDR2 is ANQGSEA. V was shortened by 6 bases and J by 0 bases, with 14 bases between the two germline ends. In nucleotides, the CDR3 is TGCAGCGTGGAGGACTCGATGTACCAAGAGACCCAGTACTTC. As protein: CSVEDSMYQETQYF.